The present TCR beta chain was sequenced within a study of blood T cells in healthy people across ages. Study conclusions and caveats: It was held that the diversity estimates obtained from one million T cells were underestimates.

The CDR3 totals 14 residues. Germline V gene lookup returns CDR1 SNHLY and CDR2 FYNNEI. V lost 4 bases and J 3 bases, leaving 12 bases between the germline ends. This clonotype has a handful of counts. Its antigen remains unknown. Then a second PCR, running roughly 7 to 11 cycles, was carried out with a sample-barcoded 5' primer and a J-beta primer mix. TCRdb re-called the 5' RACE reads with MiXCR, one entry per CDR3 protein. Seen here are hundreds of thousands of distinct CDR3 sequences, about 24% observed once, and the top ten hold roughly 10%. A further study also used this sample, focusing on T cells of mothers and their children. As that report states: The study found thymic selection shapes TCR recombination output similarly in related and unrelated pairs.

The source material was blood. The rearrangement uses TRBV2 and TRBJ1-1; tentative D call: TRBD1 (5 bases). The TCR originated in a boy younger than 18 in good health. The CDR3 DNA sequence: TGTGCCAGCAGTGCATTTCAGGGAGACACTGAAGCTTTCTTT. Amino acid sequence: CASSAFQGDTEAFF.